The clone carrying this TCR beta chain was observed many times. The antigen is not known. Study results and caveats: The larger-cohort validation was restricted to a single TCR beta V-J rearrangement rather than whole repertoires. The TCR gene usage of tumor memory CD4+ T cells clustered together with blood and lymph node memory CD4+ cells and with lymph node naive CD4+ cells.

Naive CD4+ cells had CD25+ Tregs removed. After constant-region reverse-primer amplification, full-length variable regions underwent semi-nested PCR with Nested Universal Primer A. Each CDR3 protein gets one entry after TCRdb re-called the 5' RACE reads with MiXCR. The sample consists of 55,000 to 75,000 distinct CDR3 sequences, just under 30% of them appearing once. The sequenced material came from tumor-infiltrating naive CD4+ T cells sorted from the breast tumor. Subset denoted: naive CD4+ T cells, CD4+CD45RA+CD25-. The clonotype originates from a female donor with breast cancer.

The CDR3 DNA sequence: TGTGCCAGCTCATCTAACTCCTACGAGCAGTACTTC. It encodes CASSSNSYEQYF. The V call is TRBV18, the J call TRBJ2-7, with D unclear. V lost 5 bases, J lost 0 bases, and 5 bases lay in between. Germline V gene sequence: CDR1 KGHSH, CDR2 LQKENI. CDR3 size: 12 residues.